The rows below give T cell receptor beta chains drawn from one sample of a study of cytomegalovirus exposure and HLA in healthy donors. The assay was immunoSEQ multiplex PCR, and TCRdb's table has in-frame clones only and misses some. Of 120,000 or so clones in the sample, about nine tenths were seen once. The specimen was PBMCs. Receptor source: a woman aged 18 to 35 in good health and CMV-seronegative. Both conserved end residues are part of each CDR3.

TRBJ2-3 TRBV6-5 14 CASRRTGGSDTQYF
TRBJ2-2 TRBV7-3 12 CASSFLSGELFF
TRBJ2-7 TRBV5-6 15 CASSSGQGDPYEQYF
TRBJ1-1 TRBV7-3 13 CASSPQLNTEAFF
TRBJ2-5 TRBV29-1 10 CSVGGETQYF
TRBJ2-5 TRBV5-1 17 CASSITGTGDGGETQYF
TRBJ1-1 TRBV5-1 15 CASSSDRGANTEAFF
TRBJ2-1 TRBV7-2 15 CASTPGLSSYNEQFF
TRBJ2-5 TRBV20-1 11 CSARDRETQYF
TRBJ2-3 TRBV7-7 16 CASSQIAGGDTDTQYF
TRBJ2-7 TRBV19 14 CASSPQVGLYEQYF
TRBJ1-1 TRBV19 14 CASSIDRGFTEAFF
TRBJ2-3 TRBV6-1 15 CASSEEAGGTDTQYF
TRBJ2-1 TRBV6-1 14 CASRTGGVAYEQFF
TRBJ1-2 TRBV28 14 CASSTLLGGYGYTF
TRBJ1-2 TRBV27 14 CASSGTVTNYGYTF
TRBJ2-3 TRBV10-3 18 CAISGPATSESSTDTQYF
TRBJ1-5 TRBV6-1 16 CASSEDRRLDNQPQHF
TRBJ2-1 TRBV18 16 CASSPPLAGGRNEQFF
TRBJ2-1 TRBV7-9 13 CATQTENGNEQFF
TRBJ1-3 TRBV30 16 CAWTRGGVVAGNTIYF
TRBJ1-3 TRBV6-6 16 CASSYWDTSSGNTIYF